This TCR beta chain emerged from a study of CD8+ T cells in alopecia areata. Overall study context: Twice a day, 5 to 10 mg of oral tofacitinib was administered to treated patients. By percentage of affected scalp area, the severity of treated patients was scored.

Trimming cost V 5 bases and J 7 bases, with 6 bases left between them. This CDR3 is 11 amino acids long. Germline V lookup: CDR1 SNHLY, CDR2 FYNNEI. Study-wide results and caveats: Alopecia totalis/universalis scalp especially showed more expanded CD8+ clones than normal scalp. The presence of one nonresponder keeps the tie between baseline CD8+ expansion and response uncertain.

Regarding this clone: The antigen remains unidentified.

Stated treatment: oral pan-JAK inhibitor, 5-10 mg twice daily. Sequencing relied on a cDNA template that was reverse transcribed from extracted RNA. Some clones are missing from TCRdb's copy, which holds only in-frame ones; the method was immunoSEQ multiplex PCR. The data contain around 190,000 clones, 60% of them singletons. The sequence was collected from a human donor with alopecia areata. The rearrangement joins TRBV2 to TRBJ2-1; D is ambiguous. This material consisted of CD4+ T cells sorted from blood, taken at week 24, from a patient treated with tofacitinib. CDR3 nucleotide sequence: TGTGCCAGCAGTTTCCAGAATGAGCAGTTCTTC. This codes for CASSFQNEQFF.